The 11 T cell receptor beta chains below come from one sample, sequenced in a study of T cells after yellow fever vaccination. TCRdb reanalysed the 5' RACE reads using MiXCR and keeps one entry per CDR3 protein. The data contain some 350,000 distinct CDR3 sequences, about 4% of them singletons. The sequencing used PBMCs, collected 5 days after the yellow fever booster vaccination. Receptors were obtained from a man aged 18-30 years who received the YFV17D yellow fever vaccine.

The rearrangement joins TRBV11-2 to TRBJ2-1; the match to TRBD2 covers 13 bases. The junction had 3 bases not matched to a gene; V was cut back by 4 bases and J by 0 bases. Germline V CDR1 and CDR2: SGHAT, FQNNGV. The CDR3 totals 17 residues. The DNA for the CDR3 is TGTGCCAGCAGCTCCCGACTAGCGGGGGGCTCCTACAATGAGCAGTTCTTC. This codes for CASSSRLAGGSYNEQFF.

The chain uses TRBV28 and TRBJ1-2, with 7 bases aligning to TRBD1. V was pared by 8 bases and J by 2 bases, with 11 bases of the junction left unmatched. The CDR3 is made up of 15 amino acids. From germline, CDR1 is MDHEN and CDR2 SYDVKM. CDR3 DNA: TGTGCCAGCGGGGGGGGCAGGGGGAGGAACTATGGCTACACCTTC. Translation gives CASGGGRGRNYGYTF.

This clonotype was seen only a few times. The rearrangement joins TRBV10-1 to TRBJ2-3; 8 bases are a match to TRBD2. The V gene's germline CDR1 is WNHNN and CDR2 SYGVQD (reference sequence). The CDR3 is 14 residues long. V shed 8 bases, J shed 3 bases, and the junction held 7 bases outside the gene matches. The CDR3: CASSSGGLTDTQYF. The CDR3 nucleotides are TGCGCCAGCTCGAGCGGGGGACTGACAGATACGCAGTATTTT.

This chain uses TRBV9 with TRBJ1-4; 10 positions match TRBD1. J lost 7 bases, V lost 2 bases, and 8 bases had no gene match. This CDR3 region has 16 residues. Germline V lookup: CDR1 SGDLS, CDR2 YYNGEE. CDR3 sequence: CASSVTGGNTIEKLFF. The DNA of the CDR3 is TGTGCCAGCAGCGTGACAGGGGGCAATACGATTGAAAAACTGTTTTTT.

This clonotype was found a few times. V gene TRBV14 combines with J gene TRBJ2-7; D call uncertain. V was shortened by 1 base and J by 3 bases, with 7 bases between the two germline ends. This CDR3 is built from 13 residues. The germline CDR1 and CDR2 sequences are SGHDN and FVKESK. The CDR3 spells CASSQGGYYEQYV. The CDR3 DNA sequence: TGTGCCAGCAGCCAAGGCGGATACTACGAGCAGTACGTC.

This clonotype has more than one count but fewer than ten. The chain carries TRBV6-5 and TRBJ1-1; D uncertain. The V gene's germline CDR1 is MNHEY and CDR2 SVGAGI. The CDR3 covers 15 residues. V lost 2 bases to trimming and J lost 2 bases, with 12 bases between them. In DNA form, the CDR3 reads TGTGCCAGCAGTTACGGGGATTGGCAAAACACTGAAGCTTTCTTT. As protein: CASSYGDWQNTEAFF.

The sample holds many counts of this clonotype. The V gene is TRBV5-1, the J gene TRBJ2-7; 7 nucleotides line up with TRBD1. Germline values: CDR1 SGHRS, CDR2 YFSETQ. The length of the CDR3 is 15 residues. V shed 4 bases, J shed 1 base, and the junction held 8 bases outside the gene matches. The CDR3: CASSLWDRNSYEQYF. The CDR3 bases are TGCGCCAGCAGCCTATGGGACAGAAATTCCTACGAGCAGTACTTC.

The chain carries TRBV21-1 and TRBJ2-1; the table assigns TRBD2, which was not confirmed against the DNA. TRBV21-1 is a pseudogene locus. The CDR3 sequence is 11 residues long. DNA of the CDR3: TGTGCCAGCACGACTAGTTGTGAGGACCTCTTC. It translates to CASTTSCEDLF.

This clonotype was found many times. This sequence joins TRBV20-1 and TRBJ2-3; TRBD1 or TRBD2 may be the D gene (5 bases each). The ends were cut back, 5 bases at V and 0 bases at J, with 9 bases in the middle. The germline V gene encodes CDR1 DFQATT and CDR2 SNEGSKA (reference sequence). The CDR3 extends over 13 amino acids. The CDR3 is CSAVWGSTDTQYF. CDR3 DNA: TGCAGTGCTGTCTGGGGGAGCACAGATACGCAGTATTTT.

This chain joins TRBV10-3 and TRBJ1-4, with D unresolved. Germline loops: CDR1 ENHRY, CDR2 SYGVKD. V was trimmed by 2 bases and J by 0 bases, leaving 4 bases between them. The CDR3 contains 14 residues. In nucleotides, the CDR3 is TGTGCCATCAGTGAGGGAGCAACTAATGAAAAACTGTTTTTT. Translating gives CAISEGATNEKLFF.

This clonotype came up many times. CDR3: CAIRQSGVNTEAFF. The CDR3, as DNA: TGTGCCATCAGGCAGAGCGGGGTGAACACTGAAGCTTTCTTT. The rearrangement joins TRBV10-3 to TRBJ1-1; no clear D. The germline V gene encodes CDR1 ENHRY and CDR2 SYGVKD. Trimming cost V 6 bases and J 0 bases, with 11 bases left between them. The CDR3 length is 14 residues.